A single sample is the source of the 11 T cell receptor beta chains below, sequenced in a study of OX40 agonist ivuxolimab in advanced cancers. Library preparation was by the immunoSEQ multiplex PCR assay. The source is immuneACCESS, and TCRdb retained only in-frame sequences with V and J called. Part of the clones is not carried over; for the studies checked, unresolved V genes explain less than half of this, and the remainder is unexplained. Counted in this sample were about 93,000 clones; 90% to 95% of them appeared once. Roughly 2.6% of the sample belongs to the ten largest clones. Sequenced here: CD4+ or CD8+ T cells sorted from blood, sampled in a trial of the OX40 agonist ivuxolimab. These receptors were taken from an adult with an advanced solid tumor such as melanoma, head and neck, liver or kidney cancer.

This clone was picked up one time. The V gene is TRBV18, the J gene TRBJ2-7; 11 nucleotides line up with TRBD1. This CDR3 comprises 15 residues. Germline lookup yields CDR1 KGHSH and CDR2 LQKENI. The J segment lost 1 base and the V segment lost 3 bases, leaving 2 bases of the junction unmatched. The CDR3 bases are TGTGCCAGCTCACCGGGACAGGGGGGTTCCTACGAGCAGTACTTC. Protein sequence: CASSPGQGGSYEQYF.

The count of this clone is one. The gene calls are TRBV21-1 and TRBJ2-1; the table calls TRBD1, which could not be checked here. TRBV21-1 is tagged as a pseudogene. The CDR3 extends over 11 amino acids. CDR3 nucleotides: TGTGCCAATAGAAAGGGGAACGAGCAGTTCTTC. It codes for CANRKGNEQFF.

The V call is TRBV28, the J call TRBJ1-2, with D hard to call. Trimming pared 10 bases from V and 4 bases from J, leaving 16 bases between. Germline CDR1 reads MDHEN; CDR2 reads SYDVKM. The CDR3 is 13 amino acids. CDR3: CAILTGEGYGYTF. As DNA, the CDR3 is TGTGCCATACTAACCGGGGAGGGCTATGGCTACACCTTC.

This rearrangement joins TRBV7-3 to TRBJ2-2, with unresolved D. CDR1 SGHTA and CDR2 FQGTGA come from the germline V gene. The ends were cut back, 1 base at V and 1 base at J, with 4 bases in the middle. This CDR3 comprises 14 residues. CDR3 coding DNA: TGTGCCAGCAGCTTAAATTTGAACACCGGGGAGCTGTTTTTT. It encodes CASSLNLNTGELFF.

The chain links TRBV10-2 to TRBJ2-7; TRBD1 agrees at 11 bases. Germline assignment: CDR1 WSHSY and CDR2 SAAADI. This CDR3 comprises 14 residues. Germline trimming cut 6 bases from V and 3 bases from J; bases unmatched to any gene: 4. Here the CDR3 DNA reads TGCGCCAGCAGGATGGGACAGGGGGGCTACGAGCAGTACTTC. Amino acids: CASRMGQGGYEQYF.

The chain is built from TRBV29-1 and TRBJ1-3; D uncertain. Germline values: CDR1 SQVTM, CDR2 ANQGSEA. V was clipped by 3 bases and J by 0 bases, with 9 bases between them. This CDR3 spans 14 amino acids. Written as DNA, the CDR3 is TGCAGCGTTGATATTGCGGGCTCTGGAAACACCATATATTTT. It encodes CSVDIAGSGNTIYF.

This chain links TRBV28 with TRBJ1-5; 7 positions match TRBD1. V shed 3 bases, J shed 4 bases, and the junction held 6 bases outside the gene matches. The germline V gene has CDR1 MDHEN and CDR2 SYDVKM. The length of the CDR3 is 15 residues. The CDR3 region is CASSLGDRENQPQHF. The CDR3, as DNA: TGTGCCAGCAGTTTGGGGGACAGAGAGAATCAGCCCCAGCATTTT.

The genes are TRBV7-2 and TRBJ2-7; TRBD1 might be the D (7 bases). This CDR3 contains 14 residues. With 3 bases removed from V and 1 base from J, the gap between germline ends came to 10 bases. Germline assignment: CDR1 SGHTA and CDR2 FQGNSA. CDR3 nucleotide sequence: TGTGCCAGCAGCTTCGCGGGACAGTCCTACGAGCAGTACTTC. It encodes CASSFAGQSYEQYF. The full variable domain, its missing parts supplied by reference TRBV7-2 and TRBJ2-7, is GAGVSQSPSNKVTEKGKDVELRCDPISGHTALYWYRQSLGQGLEFLIYFQGNSAPDKSGLPSDRFSAERTGGSVSTLTIQRTQQEDSAVYLCASSFAGQSYEQYFGPGTRLTVT.

Only a few counts were recorded for this clone. The J gene is TRBJ2-5, the V gene TRBV7-9; D not certain. CDR1 is SEHNR and CDR2 is FQNEAQ in the germline V gene (reference sequence). There are 12 residues in the CDR3. V was shortened by 8 bases and J by 5 bases, with 12 bases between the two germline ends. The CDR3 DNA is TGTGCCAGCGTCGGTAGAGATGAGACCCAGTACTTC. Protein: CASVGRDETQYF. Looking up the rest from reference TRBV7-9 and TRBJ2-5 gives the full variable domain: DTGVSQNPRHKITKRGQNVTFRCDPISEHNRLYWYRQTLGQGPEFLTYFQNEAQLEKSRLLSDRFSAERPKGSFSTLEIQRTEQGDSAMYLCASVGRDETQYFGPGTRLLVL.

V usage is TRBV11-2 and J usage is TRBJ2-2, with TRBD2 as a possible D gene (5 bases). Per the germline V gene, CDR1 is SGHAT and CDR2 is FQNNGV. V lost 2 bases to trimming and J lost 7 bases, with 14 bases between them. The CDR3 is 15 residues long. CDR3: CASSLKLDWIGELFF. The CDR3 nucleotides are TGTGCCAGCAGCTTAAAACTGGACTGGATCGGGGAGCTGTTTTTT.

On this clone itself: The junction does not match germline at one end; this may be a read error. The genes are TRBV11-2 and TRBJ1-1; D not certain. CDR3 length: 11 amino acids. Germline loops: CDR1 SGHAT, CDR2 FQNNGV. CDR3 in DNA: TGCGCCCTATCACAGAACACTGAAGCTTTCTTT. Protein: CALSQNTEAFF.